This section outlines one T cell receptor (beta chain) sequence together with its context. Its antigen remains unidentified. Purity (above 95%) was reached by all sorted populations. The entry originates in a study of beta chain features in type 1 diabetes. Findings and limits, study-wide: The study found fewer insertions and more deletions at VDJ junctions in type 1 diabetes patients.

The germline V gene has CDR1 SGHDN and CDR2 FVKESK. This CDR3 is built from 13 residues. V lost 1 base and J 1 base, leaving 5 bases between the germline ends. All of the isolated RNA was reverse transcribed, so expressed TCRB transcripts were sequenced. The protocol was immunoSEQ multiplex PCR, while the TCRdb copy is restricted to in-frame clones and leaves out a portion. The sample has about 450,000 clones; about an eighth are singletons. This receptor was identified in a woman younger than 30 in good health. The material sequenced was naive CD4+ T cells from blood. J is TRBJ2-7 and V is TRBV14, with no clear D. The CDR3 is CASSQGGSYEQYV. The CDR3 coding sequence is TGTGCCAGCAGCCAAGGGGGATCCTACGAGCAGTACGTC.